These 29 T cell receptor beta chains were sequenced from one sample in a study of cytomegalovirus exposure and HLA in healthy donors. 13 Jbeta primers and 60 Vbeta primers were used for the PCR. The assay was immunoSEQ multiplex PCR, and TCRdb's table has in-frame clones only and misses some. Of some 160,000 clones listed, about 78% were seen once; the top ten hold around 2.2%. Sequencing used PBMCs. The receptors stem from a man between 60 and 70 years old in good health and CMV-seronegative.

The chain recombines TRBV2 with TRBJ2-5, with TRBD2 matching over 7 bases. Losses at the gene ends were 6 bases for V and 3 bases for J; bases not matched to a gene: 7. CDR3 length: 14 amino acids. From germline, CDR1 is SNHLY and CDR2 FYNNEI. In DNA, the CDR3 is TGTGCCAGCAGCGGAAGGGACTACAAAGAGACCCAGTACTTC. As protein: CASSGRDYKETQYF.

This clone turned up a few times. V gene TRBV6-5 combines with J gene TRBJ2-5; a possible D gene is TRBD1 (5 bases). The J call may be incorrect, as the DNA end agrees better with TRBJ2-7. There are 14 residues in the CDR3. CDR1 and CDR2 (germline): MNHEY, SVGAGI. The CDR3 loop reads CASTLGQGSYEQYF. As DNA, the CDR3 is TGTGCCAGCACCCTGGGGCAGGGTTCCTACGAGCAGTACTTC.

The chain joins TRBV9 to TRBJ2-1; TRBD2 agrees at 8 bases. Germline V gives CDR1 SGDLS, CDR2 YYNGEE. The CDR3 covers 17 residues. After removal of 0 bases from V and 5 bases from J, the junction contained 10 bases not matched to a gene. The CDR3 DNA is TGTGCCAGCAGCGTAGCTACCGGGGGGGCCGCTAACAATGAGCAGTTCTTC. This translates into CASSVATGGAANNEQFF.

V usage is TRBV6-1 and J usage is TRBJ1-5; maybe TRBD1 (5 bases). CDR3 length equals 13 residues. The germline V gene encodes CDR1 MNHNS and CDR2 SASEGT. The V gene lost 4 bases and the J gene lost 2 bases, with 6 bases spanning the gap. CDR3 protein: CASSATGNQPQHF. The CDR3 DNA follows: TGTGCCAGCAGTGCGACAGGCAATCAGCCCCAGCATTTT.

The V and J genes are TRBV27 and TRBJ1-5, with TRBD1 identical over 7 bases. V was pared by 5 bases and J by 0 bases, with 7 bases of the junction left unmatched. CDR3 length: 16 residues. Germline loops: CDR1 MNHEY, CDR2 SMNVEV (reference sequence). The CDR3 is CASSPGTVYSNQPQHF. Here the CDR3 DNA reads TGTGCCAGCAGTCCCGGGACAGTGTATAGCAATCAGCCCCAGCATTTT.

This clone was picked up one time. The gene calls are TRBV2 and TRBJ2-7; 8 nucleotides line up with TRBD2. Germline assignment: CDR1 SNHLY and CDR2 FYNNEI. There are 14 residues in the CDR3. Trimming at V came to 4 bases and at J to 2 bases, leaving 4 bases not matched to a gene. CDR3: CASSGGLGTYEQYF. The CDR3 bases are TGTGCCAGCAGTGGGGGACTAGGGACCTACGAGCAGTACTTC. The full variable domain, in which reference TRBV2 and TRBJ2-7 provide the parts outside the CDR3, is EPEVTQTPSHQVTQMGQEVILRCVPISNHLYFYWYRQILGQKVEFLVSFYNNEISEKSEIFDDQFSVERPDGSNFTLKIRSTKLEDSAMYFCASSGGLGTYEQYFGPGTRLTVT.

The V and J genes are TRBV5-1 and TRBJ2-7; 12 nucleotides match TRBD2. Trimming took 3 bases from V and 1 from J; bases not matched to a gene: 5. Germline V lookup: CDR1 SGHRS, CDR2 YFSETQ. The CDR3 runs to 16 residues. CDR3 coding DNA: TGCGCCAGCAGCTGGGGTCTAGCGGGGGGGTCCTACGAGCAGTACTTC. This translates into CASSWGLAGGSYEQYF.

The rearrangement uses TRBV10-1 and TRBJ2-7; 7 nucleotides line up with TRBD1. V was clipped by 5 bases and J by 7 bases; unmatched bases: 8. Germline CDR1 is WNHNN and CDR2 is SYGVQD (reference sequence). The CDR3 sequence is 13 residues long. The CDR3 DNA reads TGCGCCAGCAGTAGACAGGGTGCAGAGGAGCAGTACTTC. Translation gives CASSRQGAEEQYF.

The rearrangement links TRBV5-1 to TRBJ1-4; 9 bases match TRBD1. Looked up from germline, CDR1 is SGHRS and CDR2 is YFSETQ. This CDR3 is built from 14 residues. V shed 2 bases and J 8 bases; nucleotides not matched to a gene: 4. CDR3 sequence reads: CASSLQGAEEKLFF. The DNA of the CDR3 is TGCGCCAGCAGCTTACAGGGGGCTGAAGAAAAACTGTTTTTT.

This clone turned up a few times. The chain recombines TRBV4-3 with TRBJ2-2; 12 bases are a match to TRBD2. The CDR3 runs 16 residues. The ends lost 3 bases at V and 5 bases at J; junction bases unmatched: 4. CDR1 LGHNA and CDR2 YSLEER come from the germline V gene. The DNA for the CDR3 is TGCGCCAGCAGCCAGACTAGCGGGAGACGTACCGGGGAGCTGTTTTTT. Translated: CASSQTSGRRTGELFF.

This chain joins TRBV4-1 and TRBJ1-2, with D perhaps matching TRBD1 (6 bases). The V end was cut by 1 base, the J end by 7 bases, with 16 bases between. This CDR3 has 15 residues. Germline V gene sequence: CDR1 MGHRA, CDR2 YSYEKL. The CDR3 DNA sequence: TGCGCCAGCAGCCAAGGAACAGGGATTTTAGGTGGCTACACCTTC. Its translation is CASSQGTGILGGYTF.

CDR3 residues: CASTLRDTQETQYF. The CDR3 DNA reads as TGTGCCAGCACCCTACGGGACACCCAAGAGACCCAGTACTTC. V gene TRBV6-6 combines with J gene TRBJ2-5; possible D gene TRBD1, 6 bases. V gave up 7 bases and J gave up 1 base, with 13 bases separating them. Germline loops: CDR1 MNHNY, CDR2 SVGAGI (reference sequence). This CDR3 spans 14 amino acids.

The rearrangement uses TRBV27 and TRBJ1-4; 9 bases map to TRBD1. Trimming at V came to 6 bases and at J to 6 bases, leaving 5 bases not matched to a gene. Germline CDR1 and CDR2: MNHEY and SMNVEV (reference sequence). The CDR3 covers 14 residues. This chain's CDR3 is CASSRRDRDEKLFF. The DNA of the CDR3 is TGTGCCAGCAGCCGGCGGGACAGGGATGAAAAACTGTTTTTT. Based on the CDR3 plus reference TRBV27 and TRBJ1-4, the full variable domain is EAQVTQNPRYLITVTGKKLTVTCSQNMNHEYMSWYRQDPGLGLRQIYYSMNVEVTDKGDVPEGYKVSRKEKRNFPLILESPSPNQTSLYFCASSRRDRDEKLFFGSGTQLSVL.

Only a few counts were recorded for this clone. This chain uses TRBV7-9 with TRBJ1-1; no definite D call. Trimming cost V 3 bases and J 1 base, with 12 bases left between them. The CDR3 is 15 residues long. The germline CDR1 and CDR2 sequences are SEHNR and FQNEAQ (reference sequence). CDR3 nucleotides: TGTGCCAGCAGCTTTTGGTCAGGCGAGAACACTGAAGCTTTCTTT. Protein sequence: CASSFWSGENTEAFF.

This sequence joins TRBV7-2 and TRBJ2-1; TRBD2 agrees at 7 bases. Germline values: CDR1 SGHTA, CDR2 FQGNSA. This CDR3 is 18 amino acids long. With V trimmed by 1 base and J by 0 bases, 9 bases remained unmatched. CDR3 sequence reads: CASSLVGLGFRSYNEQFF. DNA of the CDR3: TGTGCCAGCAGCTTAGTCGGACTAGGATTTCGCTCCTACAATGAGCAGTTCTTC.

V usage is TRBV4-2 and J usage is TRBJ2-7; 11 nucleotides agree with TRBD2. From germline, CDR1 is LGHNA and CDR2 YNFKEQ. This CDR3 comprises 17 residues. J was trimmed by 0 bases and V by 1 base; bases with no gene match: 5. CDR3 sequence: CASSQGLAGTTSYEQYF. In DNA, the CDR3 is TGTGCCAGCAGCCAAGGACTAGCGGGAACGACCTCCTACGAGCAGTACTTC.

The rearrangement joins TRBV18 to TRBJ2-7; 9 positions agree with TRBD1. CDR1 is KGHSH and CDR2 is LQKENI in the germline V gene. V trimming: 6 bases; J trimming: 0 bases; junction bases outside the gene matches: 6. The CDR3 runs 15 residues. The CDR3 here is CASSLTGGASYEQYF. CDR3 DNA sequence: TGTGCCAGCTCTTTAACAGGGGGCGCCTCCTACGAGCAGTACTTC.

The chain is built from TRBV6-6 and TRBJ1-4; maybe TRBD1 (5 bases). The CDR3 is 13 residues long. Per the germline V gene, CDR1 is MNHNY and CDR2 is SVGAGI (reference sequence). V was cut by 5 bases and J by 1 base, with 5 bases left in between. The CDR3 bases are TGTGCCAGCAGTCAGGGAACTAATGAAAAACTGTTTTTT. This sequence encodes CASSQGTNEKLFF.

The chain couples TRBV7-2 to TRBJ1-2, with a possible D match to TRBD1 (5 bases). This CDR3 is built from 18 residues. Trimming pared 6 bases from V and 4 bases from J, leaving 27 bases between. Germline values: CDR1 SGHTA, CDR2 FQGNSA. The CDR3 coding sequence is TGTGCCAGCAGTCAAGAACGGCCAGGGCGACTTCACACCTATGGCTACACCTTC. This translates into CASSQERPGRLHTYGYTF.

The gene calls are TRBV7-8 and TRBJ1-2; no firm D call. The germline V and J ends were trimmed by 0 bases and 4 bases, with 15 bases remaining between them. This CDR3 has 16 residues. Looked up from germline, CDR1 is SGHVS and CDR2 is FQNEAQ. CDR3: CASSLAQVSEIYGYTF. CDR3 sequence (DNA): TGTGCCAGCAGCTTAGCGCAAGTTAGTGAAATCTATGGCTACACCTTC. The full variable domain, with the rest looked up from reference TRBV7-8 and TRBJ1-2, is GAGVSQSPRYKVAKRGQDVALRCDPISGHVSLFWYQQALGQGPEFLTYFQNEAQLDKSGLPSDRFFAERPEGSVSTLKIQRTQQEDSAVYLCASSLAQVSEIYGYTFGSGTRLTVV.

The chain employs TRBV4-2 and TRBJ2-1; D is possibly TRBD2 (6 bases). Germline-derived CDR1 and CDR2 are LGHNA and YNFKEQ. Trimming took off 0 bases at V and 9 bases at J, with 18 bases between the two ends. The CDR3 covers 16 residues. DNA for the CDR3: TGTGCCAGCAGCCAAGAGGGAGGACTGTCAAGTAGTGAGCAGTTCTTC. Encoded protein: CASSQEGGLSSSEQFF.

This chain connects TRBV5-1 to TRBJ1-4; D is ambiguous. Germline-derived CDR1 and CDR2 are SGHRS and YFSETQ. V dropped 0 bases and J dropped 4 bases, with 7 bases sitting between them. The CDR3 extends over 14 amino acids. CDR3 sequence reads: CASSLAGFNEKLFF. Written as DNA, the CDR3 is TGCGCCAGCAGCTTGGCGGGGTTTAATGAAAAACTGTTTTTT.

The J gene is TRBJ2-5, the V gene TRBV5-4; 7 nucleotides line up with TRBD2. Germline V gene lookup returns CDR1 SGHNT and CDR2 YYREEE (reference sequence). Trimming took 4 bases from V and 4 from J; bases not matched to a gene: 10. The CDR3 sequence is 15 residues long. In nucleotides, the CDR3 is TGTGCCAGCAGCCCTCCCGGCGGCGGGAGAGAGACCCAGTACTTC. It codes for CASSPPGGGRETQYF.

This clone was recorded once. The rearrangement uses TRBV2 and TRBJ2-7; D is undetermined. V gave up 3 bases and J gave up 5 bases, with 5 bases separating them. The CDR3 consists of 11 residues. Per the germline V gene, CDR1 is SNHLY and CDR2 is FYNNEI. The CDR3 is CASSDINEQYF. The CDR3, as DNA: TGTGCCAGCAGTGATATAAACGAGCAGTACTTC. Using reference TRBV2 and TRBJ2-7 for the parts outside the CDR3, the full variable domain is EPEVTQTPSHQVTQMGQEVILRCVPISNHLYFYWYRQILGQKVEFLVSFYNNEISEKSEIFDDQFSVERPDGSNFTLKIRSTKLEDSAMYFCASSDINEQYFGPGTRLTVT.

The rearrangement uses TRBV9 and TRBJ2-2, with 9 bases identical to TRBD1. CDR1 and CDR2 (germline): SGDLS, YYNGEE. The CDR3 has 14 amino acids. V trimming: 6 bases; J trimming: 3 bases; junction bases outside the gene matches: 3. The chain's CDR3 is CASTRQGDTGELFF. DNA of the CDR3: TGTGCCAGCACCCGACAGGGGGACACCGGGGAGCTGTTTTTT.

The chain carries TRBV28 and TRBJ1-5, with D possibly matching TRBD1 (5 bases). The germline gives CDR1 MDHEN, CDR2 SYDVKM. The length of the CDR3 is 13 residues. V lost 7 bases and J lost 4, with 11 bases in between. This CDR3 reads CASMTALNQPQHF. In DNA, the CDR3 is TGTGCCAGCATGACAGCCCTTAATCAGCCCCAGCATTTT.

The chain is built from TRBV13 and TRBJ1-3, with D unclear. V was clipped by 5 bases and J by 14 bases, with 13 bases between them. The CDR3 covers 11 residues. Germline V gene sequence: CDR1 PRHDT, CDR2 FYEKMQ (reference sequence). The CDR3 coding sequence is TGTGCCAGCAGCCGGAGAGGTGCCGTATATTTT. Translating gives CASSRRGAVYF.

The CDR3 loop is CASSPRGAAGETQYF. CDR3 coding DNA: TGTGCCAGCAGCCCACGGGGGGCGGCGGGGGAGACCCAGTACTTC. V and J are TRBV11-2 and TRBJ2-5, with D perhaps matching TRBD2 (7 bases). The CDR3 covers 15 residues. Looked up from germline, CDR1 is SGHAT and CDR2 is FQNNGV. V lost 5 bases and J lost 5, with 18 bases in between.

The rearrangement joins TRBV10-3 to TRBJ1-5; tentative D call: TRBD1 (5 bases). The CDR3 has 13 residues. V was clipped by 5 bases and J by 5 bases, with 10 bases between them. Per the germline V gene, CDR1 is ENHRY and CDR2 is SYGVKD. The CDR3 bases are TGTGCCATCAGTCCAGGGTTGGATCAGCCCCAGCATTTT. Translating gives CAISPGLDQPQHF.